This T cell receptor (beta chain) was profiled in a study of regulatory T cells in long-lasting Graves disease. Study-wide results and caveats: Favoring TRBV28, TRBJ1-2 and TRBJ2-5 was a feature seen in persistent disease.

Noted time point: persistent/refractory GD, antithyroid drugs over 5 years with positive TRAb. PBMC RNA was the source of the TCR library. In its sample, this clonotype was seen many times. Antigen: not known. HTBI primers from iRepertoire and Arm-PCR of CDR3 regions yielded the TCR beta libraries. TCRdb passed the multiplex PCR reads through MiXCR, listing each CDR3 protein once. The sample includes 300,000 to 500,000 distinct CDR3 sequences, less than 25% of them seen just once. The CDR3 sequence is 17 residues long. Germline-derived CDR1 and CDR2 are LNHDA and SQIVND (reference sequence). Germline trimming cut 3 bases from V and 5 bases from J; bases unmatched to any gene: 15.

This receptor was taken from a female donor with Graves disease. The chain couples TRBV19 to TRBJ1-1, with 7 bases aligning to TRBD1. The starting material was peripheral blood mononuclear cells (PBMCs), obtained when the disease was refractory, from a patient treated with antithyroid drugs. CDR3 coding DNA: TGTGCCAGTAGTATTATGGGCCGCTCGACAGGGATGACTGAAGCTTTCTTT. This gives the protein CASSIMGRSTGMTEAFF.